Here is one T cell receptor (beta chain) with its context. Its antigen is as yet unknown. This specimen belongs to a study of cytomegalovirus exposure and HLA in healthy donors. Primers included in the PCR were 60 Vbeta and 13 Jbeta primers. Produced via immunoSEQ multiplex PCR; TCRdb's table is partial and in-frame only. This sample carries under 150,000 clones, just under 90% of them seen once, and the ten largest clones take roughly 5.2%. Findings and caveats of the study: According to an earlier analysis, most TCR beta V segments yielded productive rearrangements about 87% or about 30% of the time.

The V end was cut by 4 bases, the J end by 5 bases, with 13 bases between. CDR1 is SGHKS, CDR2 YYEKEE, per germline (reference sequence). This CDR3 contains 14 residues. V usage is TRBV5-5 and J usage is TRBJ2-1; TRBD2 might be the D (6 bases). Sample: PBMCs. The receptor comes from a woman aged 25 to 45 in good health and CMV-seronegative. In DNA form, the CDR3 reads TGTGCCAGCAGCCGCCCGGGACTTCACAATGAGCAGTTCTTC. Translating it yields CASSRPGLHNEQFF.